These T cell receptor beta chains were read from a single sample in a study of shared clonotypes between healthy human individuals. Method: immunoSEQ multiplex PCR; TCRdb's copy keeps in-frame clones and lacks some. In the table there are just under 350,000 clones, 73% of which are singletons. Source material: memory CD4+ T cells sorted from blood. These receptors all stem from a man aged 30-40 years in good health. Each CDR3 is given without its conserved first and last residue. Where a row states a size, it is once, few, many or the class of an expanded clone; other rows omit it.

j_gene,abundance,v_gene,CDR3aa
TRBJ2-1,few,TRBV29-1,SVRRGRNEQF
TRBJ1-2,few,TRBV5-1,ASSPGHLDYGYT
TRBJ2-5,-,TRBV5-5,ASSSGTGEGEETQY
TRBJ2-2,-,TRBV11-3,ASSRAGVFSGELF
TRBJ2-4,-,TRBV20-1,SARDNLQY
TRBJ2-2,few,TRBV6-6,ASRRGHGPGELF
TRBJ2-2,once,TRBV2,ASIWQSDLGELF
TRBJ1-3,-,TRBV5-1,ASSFSAGSGNTIY
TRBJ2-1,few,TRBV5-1,ASSLGLGGYNEQF
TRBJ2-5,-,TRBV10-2,ASGGPGAVGNQETQY
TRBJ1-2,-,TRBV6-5,ASSNGGSIYGYT
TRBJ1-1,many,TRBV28,ASSPQGFEAF
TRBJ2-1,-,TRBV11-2,ASSFLFSQPTREQF
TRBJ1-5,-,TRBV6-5,ASSYSRGGSQPQH
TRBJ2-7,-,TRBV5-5,ASSKTQGLPYEQY
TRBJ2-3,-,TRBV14,ASSPIEGQRTLSSTDTQY
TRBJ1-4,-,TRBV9,ASSVRTGTNEKLF
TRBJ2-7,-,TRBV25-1,ASSEVDYYEQY
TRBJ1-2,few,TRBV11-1,ASSPRAGWHGYT
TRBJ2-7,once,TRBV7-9,ASSSRGSGYEQY
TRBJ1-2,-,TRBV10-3,AISDIGTYT
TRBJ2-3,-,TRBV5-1,ASSTRTSGRAVRTDTQY
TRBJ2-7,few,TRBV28,ASSRAYEQY
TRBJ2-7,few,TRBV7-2,ASSSGTGYYEQY
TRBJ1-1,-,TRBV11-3,ASSRSGGNTEAF
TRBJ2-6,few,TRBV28,ASGRQTGANVLT
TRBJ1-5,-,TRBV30,AWSRGGSNQPQH
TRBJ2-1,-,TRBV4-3,ASSQELAGPLYNEQF
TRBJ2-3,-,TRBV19,ASSLQGSLAGDTQY
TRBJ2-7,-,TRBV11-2,ASSLDRQAAYEQY
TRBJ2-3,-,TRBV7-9,ASSLASASGSSTDTQY
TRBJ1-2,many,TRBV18,ASSPETDSRSGYT
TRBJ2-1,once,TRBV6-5,ASSYRGSFSYNEQF